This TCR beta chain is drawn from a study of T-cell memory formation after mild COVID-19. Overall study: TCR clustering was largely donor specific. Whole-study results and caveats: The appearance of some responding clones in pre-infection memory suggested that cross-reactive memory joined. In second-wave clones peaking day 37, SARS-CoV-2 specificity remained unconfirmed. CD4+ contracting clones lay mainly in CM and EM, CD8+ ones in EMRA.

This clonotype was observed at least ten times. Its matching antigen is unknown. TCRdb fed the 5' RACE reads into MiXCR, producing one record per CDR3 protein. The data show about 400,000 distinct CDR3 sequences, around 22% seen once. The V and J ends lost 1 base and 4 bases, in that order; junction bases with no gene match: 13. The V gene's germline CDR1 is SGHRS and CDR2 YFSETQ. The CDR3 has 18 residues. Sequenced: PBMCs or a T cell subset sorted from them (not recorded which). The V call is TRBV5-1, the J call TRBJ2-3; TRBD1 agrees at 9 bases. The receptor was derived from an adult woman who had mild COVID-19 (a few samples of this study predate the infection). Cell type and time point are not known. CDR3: CASSLYPPGQGSADTQYF. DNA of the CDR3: TGCGCCAGCAGCTTGTATCCACCGGGACAGGGTTCGGCAGATACGCAGTATTTT.